This passage covers 28 T cell receptor beta chains from one sample sequenced in a study of blood T cells in healthy people across ages (dated by TCRdb to 2015 to 2017). Library generation was performed with 5' RACE. Sequencer: Illumina HiSeq 2500. A second PCR of roughly 7 to 11 cycles was performed with a sample-barcoded 5' primer and a J-beta primer mix. The public reads were run again by TCRdb, first through fastp at Q25 and then through MiXCR, and only productive beta chains were kept. Rows matching on CDR3 protein sequence are summarized as one entry with the most common DNA and genes. The sample table holds around 1,500,000 distinct CDR3 sequences, of which approximately 38% were seen once. The ten largest make up roughly 7.9% of the sample. Sample: blood. These receptors all stem from a woman aged 18-29 years in good health.

The chain carries TRBV7-8 and TRBJ2-3; 7 bases map to TRBD2. The CDR3 sequence is 16 residues long. J lost 5 bases, V lost 3 bases, and 11 bases had no gene match. The germline V gene has CDR1 SGHVS and CDR2 FQNEAQ. The CDR3 sequence: CASSFPRAGAGDTQYF. DNA for the CDR3: TGTGCCAGCAGCTTTCCCCGGGCGGGAGCTGGAGATACGCAGTATTTT.

The chain is built from TRBV14 and TRBJ2-3; D gene unclear. Trimming took off 8 bases at V and 2 bases at J, with 20 bases between the two ends. CDR1 and CDR2 (germline): SGHDN, FVKESK. The length of the CDR3 is 16 residues. The CDR3 region has the DNA TGTGCCAGCTCGAGGAAGCTCGATAGCCTCACAGATACGCAGTATTTT. Protein product: CASSRKLDSLTDTQYF. The variable domain in full, with the rest retrieved from reference TRBV14 and TRBJ2-3, is EAGVTQFPSHSVIEKGQTVTLRCDPISGHDNLYWYRRVMGKEIKFLLHFVKESKQDESGMPNNRFLAERTGGTYSTLKVQPAELEDSGVYFCASSRKLDSLTDTQYFGPGTRLTVL.

This clonotype was seen a few times. The rearrangement links TRBV5-1 to TRBJ2-3; D not certain. The ends were cut back, 0 bases at V and 4 bases at J, with 9 bases in the middle. Germline CDR1 is SGHRS and CDR2 is YFSETQ. The length of the CDR3 is 14 residues. CDR3 sequence: CASSLALSADTQYF. The CDR3 DNA follows: TGCGCCAGCAGCTTGGCTCTCTCCGCAGATACGCAGTATTTT.

Only a few counts were recorded for this clonotype. The chain carries TRBV28 and TRBJ2-3, with TRBD2 as a possible D gene (5 bases). The CDR3 runs to 14 residues. CDR1 and CDR2 (germline): MDHEN, SYDVKM. V was pared by 10 bases and J by 2 bases, with 16 bases between. CDR3: CATWPAELTDTQYF. The CDR3 DNA sequence: TGTGCCACCTGGCCAGCGGAGCTCACAGATACGCAGTATTTT.

This sequence joins TRBV9 and TRBJ2-3, with TRBD2 identical over 12 bases. The CDR3 loop spans 18 amino acids. Germline trimming cut 0 bases from V and 0 bases from J; bases unmatched to any gene: 5. Germline CDR1 reads SGDLS; CDR2 reads YYNGEE. The CDR3 loop reads CASSVADGLAGSTDTQYF. The CDR3 DNA follows: TGTGCCAGCAGCGTAGCCGACGGACTAGCGGGGAGCACAGATACGCAGTATTTT.

The genes are TRBV7-2 and TRBJ2-7; 7 bases are a match to TRBD2. Germline V CDR1 and CDR2: SGHTA, FQGNSA. V gave up 2 bases and J gave up 2 bases; unmatched junction bases: 9. The CDR3 loop spans 16 amino acids. For the CDR3, the DNA is TGTGCCAGCAGCTTAATCGGGGCTAGCGGTACCTACGAGCAGTACTTC. Translated, it gives CASSLIGASGTYEQYF.

The rearrangement joins TRBV4-1 to TRBJ2-5; D may be TRBD2 (5 bases). The J call may be wrong; the DNA end is better matched by TRBJ2-7. Germline values: CDR1 MGHRA, CDR2 YSYEKL. The CDR3 contains 18 residues. Written as DNA, the CDR3 is TGCGCCAGCAGCCAAAGGCCGCCGGGCGGGCGGACCTCCTACGAGCAGTACTTC. It codes for CASSQRPPGGRTSYEQYF.

The gene calls are TRBV5-1 and TRBJ1-1, with 8 positions matching TRBD1. V was pared by 3 bases and J by 8 bases, with 6 bases of the junction left unmatched. The length of the CDR3 is 13 residues. Germline V lookup: CDR1 SGHRS, CDR2 YFSETQ. CDR3 nucleotides: TGCGCCAGCAGCTCCCGGGACAGGCTGGAAGCTTTCTTT. It is translated as CASSSRDRLEAFF.

In this sample, this clonotype turned up a few times. The chain has TRBV7-2 and TRBJ2-7, with D tentatively TRBD2 (5 bases). V dropped 5 bases and J dropped 1 base, with 15 bases sitting between them. This CDR3 has 15 amino acids. From germline, CDR1 is SGHTA and CDR2 FQGNSA. This chain's CDR3 is CASSATTGRSYEQYF. The CDR3 DNA follows: TGTGCCAGCAGCGCTACCACTGGGAGATCCTACGAGCAGTACTTC.

J is TRBJ2-1 and V is TRBV20-1, with 10 bases matching TRBD2. V shed 3 bases and J 9 bases; nucleotides not matched to a gene: 8. Germline CDR1 DFQATT, CDR2 SNEGSKA (reference sequence). This CDR3 spans 14 amino acids. CDR3 amino acids: CSARSGTSALEQFF. Here the CDR3 DNA reads TGCAGTGCTAGGTCAGGGACTAGCGCCCTTGAGCAGTTCTTC.

The rearrangement links TRBV2 to TRBJ2-2, with 12 positions matching TRBD2. The V gene's germline CDR1 is SNHLY and CDR2 FYNNEI. V shed 0 bases, J shed 6 bases, and the junction held 5 bases outside the gene matches. The CDR3 contains 17 residues. DNA of the CDR3: TGTGCCAGCAGTGAAGCGCATCCTAGCGGGGGGGCCGGGGAGCTGTTTTTT. Encoded protein: CASSEAHPSGGAGELFF.

This clonotype was recorded a few times. The chain uses TRBV12-3 or TRBV12-4 and TRBJ1-2; 9 bases align to TRBD1. This CDR3 is built from 15 residues. V shed 5 bases, J shed 4 bases, and the junction held 8 bases outside the gene matches. Here the CDR3 reads CASSPTGGSGYGYTF. CDR3 bases: TGTGCCAGCAGTCCGACAGGGGGGTCTGGCTATGGCTACACCTTC.

This clonotype was seen a few times. The chain uses TRBV27 and TRBJ1-2; D uncertain. Germline-derived CDR1 and CDR2 are MNHEY and SMNVEV (reference sequence). This CDR3 spans 13 amino acids. Trimming removed 0 bases at V and 4 bases at J, with 6 bases between. The DNA for the CDR3 is TGTGCCAGCAGTTTATCCTTTGGCTATGGCTACACCTTC. Translating gives CASSLSFGYGYTF.

In its sample, this clonotype was seen once. V usage is TRBV7-9 and J usage is TRBJ2-7; D might be TRBD2 (6 bases). Near its end, the DNA agrees better with TRBJ2-5, so the J call may be wrong. The CDR3 contains 13 residues. Germline V gives CDR1 SEHNR, CDR2 FQNEAQ (reference sequence). CDR3: CASSNPGGETQYF. DNA for the CDR3: TGTGCCAGCAGCAATCCTGGGGGGGAGACCCAGTACTTC.

The sample holds a few counts of this clonotype. Written as DNA, the CDR3 is TGCAGTGCTCTGCAGGCTGGGAATGAGCAGTTCTTC. This translates into CSALQAGNEQFF. This sequence joins TRBV20-1 and TRBJ2-1, with D hard to call. The CDR3 totals 12 residues. CDR1 and CDR2 from the germline V gene are DFQATT and SNEGSKA (reference sequence). V was shortened by 5 bases and J by 7 bases, with 12 bases between the two germline ends.

This clonotype was observed a few times. This rearrangement joins TRBV7-9 to TRBJ2-3, with TRBD2 matching over 9 bases. Germline trimming cut 3 bases from V and 1 base from J; bases unmatched to any gene: 8. This CDR3 region has 17 residues. Germline V lookup: CDR1 SEHNR, CDR2 FQNEAQ (reference sequence). CDR3 residues: CASSFASRTSGTDTQYF. CDR3 in DNA: TGTGCCAGCAGCTTTGCATCCCGGACTAGCGGCACAGATACGCAGTATTTT. Full variable domain (rest looked up from reference TRBV7-9 and TRBJ2-3): DTGVSQNPRHKITKRGQNVTFRCDPISEHNRLYWYRQTLGQGPEFLTYFQNEAQLEKSRLLSDRFSAERPKGSFSTLEIQRTEQGDSAMYLCASSFASRTSGTDTQYFGPGTRLTVL.

This chain uses TRBV28 with TRBJ2-1; D might be TRBD1 (5 bases). This CDR3 spans 14 amino acids. Germline CDR1 reads MDHEN; CDR2 reads SYDVKM. V lost 7 bases and J lost 8, with 18 bases in between. CDR3 residues: CASTPHRRRDEQFF. DNA for the CDR3: TGTGCCAGCACCCCCCACAGGCGACGGGATGAGCAGTTCTTC.

The CDR3 protein is CASRRNGLYEQYF. CDR3 nucleotide sequence: TGTGCCAGCAGACGAAACGGGCTCTACGAGCAGTACTTC. This sequence joins TRBV6-1 and TRBJ2-7; D is ambiguous. Trimming removed 6 bases at V and 3 bases at J, with 12 bases between. The CDR3 is 13 amino acids. Germline CDR1 is MNHNS and CDR2 is SASEGT.

To note about this clonotype: The conserved closing phenylalanine or tryptophan is absent in this CDR3, likely reflecting a read error. This rearrangement joins TRBV6-2 or TRBV6-3 to TRBJ1-2; D not certain. The CDR3 sequence is 14 residues long. Germline V gene sequence: CDR1 MNHEY, CDR2 SVGEGT. V was trimmed by 6 bases and J by 4 bases, leaving 15 bases between them. The CDR3 here is CASSHTPASYGYTS. DNA for the CDR3: TGTGCCAGCAGCCACACCCCAGCCAGCTATGGCTACACCTCC.

V gene TRBV7-2 combines with J gene TRBJ1-1; the D is unclear. The length of the CDR3 is 15 residues. CDR1 SGHTA and CDR2 FQGNSA come from the germline V gene. V was pared by 5 bases and J by 7 bases, with 20 bases between. CDR3 protein: CASSRLRTTGSEAFF. In DNA, the CDR3 is TGTGCCAGCAGCCGCTTACGGACCACCGGGAGTGAAGCTTTCTTT. Full variable domain (rest looked up from reference TRBV7-2 and TRBJ1-1): GAGVSQSPSNKVTEKGKDVELRCDPISGHTALYWYRQSLGQGLEFLIYFQGNSAPDKSGLPSDRFSAERTGGSVSTLTIQRTQQEDSAVYLCASSRLRTTGSEAFFGQGTRLTVV.

The V and J genes are TRBV20-1 and TRBJ2-7; 10 nucleotides align to TRBD1. Trimming removed 1 base from V and 5 bases from J; junction bases left unmatched: 8. CDR3 length equals 15 residues. Germline CDR1 and CDR2: DFQATT and SNEGSKA (reference sequence). In DNA form, the CDR3 reads TGCAGTGCTAGAGTATCCCGACAGGGGGCCCACGAGCAGTACTTC. This translates into CSARVSRQGAHEQYF.

This chain uses TRBV11-3 with TRBJ2-1; 12 bases line up with TRBD2. CDR3 length: 18 amino acids. V was pared by 1 base and J by 4 bases, with 8 bases of the junction left unmatched. The germline V gene has CDR1 SGHNT and CDR2 YENEEA. DNA for the CDR3: TGTGCCAGCAGCTTAGGATCCCTAGCGGGAGGGTCGTACAATGAGCAGTTCTTC. The encoded protein is CASSLGSLAGGSYNEQFF.

This clonotype was seen more than once but under ten times. The genes are TRBV7-9 and TRBJ1-4; no firm D call. Germline CDR1 SEHNR, CDR2 FQNEAQ (reference sequence). Trimming cost V 3 bases and J 6 bases, with 11 bases left between them. The CDR3 has 14 residues. CDR3 residues: CASSLGVSDEKLFF. The CDR3 DNA sequence: TGTGCCAGCAGCTTGGGAGTGAGTGATGAAAAACTGTTTTTT. Based on the CDR3 plus reference TRBV7-9 and TRBJ1-4, the full variable domain is DTGVSQNPRHKITKRGQNVTFRCDPISEHNRLYWYRQTLGQGPEFLTYFQNEAQLEKSRLLSDRFSAERPKGSFSTLEIQRTEQGDSAMYLCASSLGVSDEKLFFGSGTQLSVL.

The rearrangement uses TRBV20-1 and TRBJ1-1, with D maybe TRBD1 (5 bases). Between the trimmed V and J ends, which lost 5 bases and 6 bases, there was a span of 16 bases. The CDR3 spans 13 residues. Germline V gene data show CDR1 as DFQATT and CDR2 as SNEGSKA (reference sequence). For the CDR3, the DNA is TGCAGTGCTGTGAGGCAGGGAAAGCCTGAAGCTTTCTTT. It specifies CSAVRQGKPEAFF.

The chain employs TRBV5-6 and TRBJ2-5, with 8 bases identical to TRBD2. The germline gives CDR1 SGHDT, CDR2 YYEEEE. The CDR3 spans 16 residues. The V segment lost 0 bases and the J segment 4 bases; nucleotides outside the gene matches: 8. The DNA for the CDR3 is TGTGCCAGCAGCTTGGCTTTGGTTCTAGCGGGAGAGACCCAGTACTTC. Protein: CASSLALVLAGETQYF.

V usage is TRBV4-2 and J usage is TRBJ1-4; D gene unclear. The V and J ends lost 1 base and 4 bases respectively, with 16 bases between them. CDR3 size: 17 residues. Germline CDR1 LGHNA, CDR2 YNFKEQ. The CDR3 here is CASSQGDISDYNEKLFF. CDR3 bases: TGTGCCAGCAGCCAAGGAGATATATCCGATTATAATGAAAAACTGTTTTTT.

The chain links TRBV10-3 to TRBJ2-7; D not resolved. This CDR3 is 13 amino acids long. The V gene's germline CDR1 is ENHRY and CDR2 SYGVKD. Trimming removed 3 bases at V and 2 bases at J, with 8 bases between. The CDR3 spells CAISEFAPYEQYF. CDR3 coding DNA: TGTGCCATCAGTGAATTCGCTCCCTACGAGCAGTACTTC.

The V gene is TRBV6-6, the J gene TRBJ2-7, with D perhaps matching TRBD1 (5 bases). This CDR3 has 14 amino acids. In germline, CDR1 is MNHNY, CDR2 SVGAGI (reference sequence). V was clipped by 0 bases and J by 3 bases, with 9 bases between them. The CDR3 coding sequence is TGTGCCAGCAGTTACTCCCAGGGCGACTACGAGCAGTACTTC. It encodes CASSYSQGDYEQYF.